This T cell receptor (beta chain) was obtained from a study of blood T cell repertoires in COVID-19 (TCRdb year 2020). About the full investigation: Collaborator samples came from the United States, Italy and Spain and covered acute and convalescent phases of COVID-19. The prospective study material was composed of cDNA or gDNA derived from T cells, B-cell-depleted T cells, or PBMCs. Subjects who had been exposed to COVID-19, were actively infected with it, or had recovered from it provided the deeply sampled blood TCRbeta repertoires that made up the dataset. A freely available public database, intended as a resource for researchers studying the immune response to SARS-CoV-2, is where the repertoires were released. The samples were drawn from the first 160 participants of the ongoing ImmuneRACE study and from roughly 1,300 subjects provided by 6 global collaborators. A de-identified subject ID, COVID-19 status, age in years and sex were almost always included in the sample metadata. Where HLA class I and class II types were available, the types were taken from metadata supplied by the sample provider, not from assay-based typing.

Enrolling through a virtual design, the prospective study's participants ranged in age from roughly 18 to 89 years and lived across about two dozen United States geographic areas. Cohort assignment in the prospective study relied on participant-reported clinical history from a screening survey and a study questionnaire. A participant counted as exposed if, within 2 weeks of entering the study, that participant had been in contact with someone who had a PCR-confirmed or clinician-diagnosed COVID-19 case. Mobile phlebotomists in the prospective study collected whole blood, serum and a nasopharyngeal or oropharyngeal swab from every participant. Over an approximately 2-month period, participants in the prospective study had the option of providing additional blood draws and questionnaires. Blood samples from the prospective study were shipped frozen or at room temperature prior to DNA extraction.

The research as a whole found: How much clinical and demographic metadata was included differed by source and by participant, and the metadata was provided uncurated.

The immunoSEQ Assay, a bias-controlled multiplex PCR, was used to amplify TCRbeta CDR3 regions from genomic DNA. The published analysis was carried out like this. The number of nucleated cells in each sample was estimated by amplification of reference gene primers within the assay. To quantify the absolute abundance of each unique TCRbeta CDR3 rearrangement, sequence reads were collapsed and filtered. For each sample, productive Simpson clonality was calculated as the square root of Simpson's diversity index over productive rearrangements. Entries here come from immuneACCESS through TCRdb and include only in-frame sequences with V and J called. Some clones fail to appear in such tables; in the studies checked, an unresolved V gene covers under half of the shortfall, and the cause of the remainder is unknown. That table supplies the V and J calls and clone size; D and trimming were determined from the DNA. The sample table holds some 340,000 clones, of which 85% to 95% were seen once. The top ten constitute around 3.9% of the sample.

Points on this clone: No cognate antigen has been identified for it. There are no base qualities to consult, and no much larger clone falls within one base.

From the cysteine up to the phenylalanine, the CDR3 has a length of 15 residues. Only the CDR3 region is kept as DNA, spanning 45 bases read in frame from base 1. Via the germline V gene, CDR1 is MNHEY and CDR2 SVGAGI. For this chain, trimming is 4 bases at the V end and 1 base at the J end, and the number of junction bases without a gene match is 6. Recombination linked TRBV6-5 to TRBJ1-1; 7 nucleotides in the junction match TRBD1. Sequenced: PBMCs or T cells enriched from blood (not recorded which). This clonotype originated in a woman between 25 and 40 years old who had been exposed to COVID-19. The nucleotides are TGTGCCAGCAGTTTGCCGACAGGGTCGAACACTGAAGCTTTCTTT. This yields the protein CASSLPTGSNTEAFF.